Below, one TCR beta chain is given with its context. This sample is drawn from a study of blood T cell repertoires in COVID-19. Study details: Samples came from the United States, Italy and Spain, spanning acute and convalescent COVID-19. PBMCs, B-cell-depleted T cells, or T cells provided the cDNA or gDNA that made up the material.

As handled by the study authors: Amplified reference gene primers provided the basis for estimating nucleated cell counts. Repertoires were generated with immunoSEQ multiplex PCR, while TCRdb's copy carries only in-frame clones and drops some. That table supplies the V and J calls and clone size; D and trimming were determined from the DNA. The data show some 290,000 clones, around 81% seen once. The V end lost 5 bases, the J end lost 0 bases, and 12 bases lay between the germline ends. The CDR3 is made up of 14 amino acids. CDR1 and CDR2 from the germline V gene are SQVTM and ANQGSEA. This sequence was found in a woman aged 55-70 years with active or convalescent COVID-19. Sequenced sample: peripheral blood. The chain links TRBV29-1 to TRBJ2-3, with D possibly being TRBD1 (5 bases). The CDR3 DNA is TGCAGCGTTAGCCGGACATCTAGCACAGATACGCAGTATTTT. Translated: CSVSRTSSTDTQYF.